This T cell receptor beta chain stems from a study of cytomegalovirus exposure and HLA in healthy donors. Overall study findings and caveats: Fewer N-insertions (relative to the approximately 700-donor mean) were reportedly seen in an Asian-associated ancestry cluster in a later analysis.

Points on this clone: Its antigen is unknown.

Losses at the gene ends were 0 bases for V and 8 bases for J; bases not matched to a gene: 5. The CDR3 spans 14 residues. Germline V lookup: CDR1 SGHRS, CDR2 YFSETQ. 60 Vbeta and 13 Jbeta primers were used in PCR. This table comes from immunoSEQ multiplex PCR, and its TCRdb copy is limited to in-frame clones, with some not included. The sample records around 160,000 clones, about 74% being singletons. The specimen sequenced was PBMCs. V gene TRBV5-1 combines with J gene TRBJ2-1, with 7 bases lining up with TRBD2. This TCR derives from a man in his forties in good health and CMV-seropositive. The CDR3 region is CASSLAGSGHEQFF. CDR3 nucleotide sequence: TGCGCCAGCAGCTTGGCGGGTAGCGGGCATGAGCAGTTCTTC.